What follows is one T cell receptor beta chain and its context. Libraries were prepared by immunoSEQ multiplex PCR; TCRdb keeps only in-frame clonotypes and omits some of them. This sample has roughly 61,000 clones; about 88% occur once, and the top ten carry less than 4%. This specimen belongs to a study of T cell changes during pregnancy in multiple sclerosis. The sample here was peripheral blood, taken in the first trimester of pregnancy. This TCR was sampled from a female donor in good health, enrolled as a control in a pregnancy study.

The CDR3: CASSFPGTSTDTQYF. CDR3 coding DNA: TGCGCCAGCAGCTTCCCCGGGACTAGCACAGATACGCAGTATTTT. This chain uses TRBV5-1 with TRBJ2-3, with a tentative D call TRBD2 (6 bases). Deletions cut 2 bases from V and 0 bases from J, with 10 bases between. This CDR3 has 15 amino acids. Germline values: CDR1 SGHRS, CDR2 YFSETQ.